The entry below gives a single TCR beta chain sequence along with its context. Germline assignment: CDR1 MNHEY and CDR2 SVGAGI. The J segment lost 6 bases and the V segment lost 5 bases, leaving 7 bases of the junction unmatched. The CDR3 spans 14 residues. This entry comes from a study of blood T cell repertoires in COVID-19. The assay was immunoSEQ multiplex PCR, and TCRdb's table has in-frame clones only and misses some. The sample consists of approximately 150,000 clones, more than 75% of them appearing once. V usage is TRBV6-5 and J usage is TRBJ1-5; 7 bases are shared with TRBD1. Sequencing was performed on PBMCs or T cells enriched from blood (not recorded which). This clonotype originated in a man in his fifties or sixties who had recovered from COVID-19. CDR3: CASSPGQRSQPQHF. The CDR3 nucleotides are TGTGCCAGCAGTCCGGGACAGCGCAGTCAGCCCCAGCATTTT.